The source of this T cell receptor beta chain is a study of blood T cells in healthy people across ages. Germline CDR1 MNHEY, CDR2 SMNVEV (reference sequence). V shed 0 bases and J 10 bases; nucleotides not matched to a gene: 7. The CDR3 spans 14 residues. Study-wide findings and caveats: Older individuals had lower TCR beta diversity per million T cells (the decline was roughly linear).

Turning to this clonotype: Its antigen is not identified.

With a J-beta primer mix and a sample-barcoded 5' primer, a second PCR ran roughly 6 to 11 cycles. TCRdb recomputed calls from the 5' RACE reads with MiXCR, one row per CDR3 protein. The data show more than 650,000 distinct CDR3 sequences, with under 30% seen just once and around 3% held by the top ten. The sample also formed part of further work on T cells of mothers and their children. That publication notes: Related mother-child pairs showed slightly, non-significantly higher overlap than unrelated pairs.

V and J are TRBV27 and TRBJ2-5, with 8 bases fitting TRBD2. The clonotype was recovered from a boy aged 5-17 years in good health. The sample taken for sequencing was blood. CDR3 DNA: TGTGCCAGCAGTTTATCGGGCGGGGGGCCTTTCCAGTACTTC. As protein: CASSLSGGGPFQYF.